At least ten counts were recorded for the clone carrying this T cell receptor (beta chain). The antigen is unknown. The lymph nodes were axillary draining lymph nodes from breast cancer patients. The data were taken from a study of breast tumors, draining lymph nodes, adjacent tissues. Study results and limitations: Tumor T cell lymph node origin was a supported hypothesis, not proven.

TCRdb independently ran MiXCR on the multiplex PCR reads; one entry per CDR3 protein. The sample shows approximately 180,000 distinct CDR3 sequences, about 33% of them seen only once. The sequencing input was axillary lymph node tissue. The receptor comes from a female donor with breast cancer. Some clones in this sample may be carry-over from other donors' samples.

This CDR3 reads CASSLLAGGDWGGYTF. The CDR3 DNA reads TGTGCCAGCAGTTTATTGGCAGGGGGCGATTGGGGTGGCTACACCTTC. V usage is TRBV28 and J usage is TRBJ1-2; 8 bases map to TRBD1. Germline V gene data show CDR1 as MDHEN and CDR2 as SYDVKM. The junction had 11 bases not matched to a gene; V was cut back by 1 base and J by 7 bases. CDR3 size: 16 residues.